The 18 T cell receptor beta chains reported below all come from one sample, sequenced in a study of T cells after yellow fever vaccination. TCRdb re-analysed the 5' RACE reads in MiXCR, keeping a single row per CDR3 protein. The table lists around 68,000 distinct CDR3 sequences, around 7.7% of them singletons. This specimen consisted of CD8+ T cells sorted from PBMCs, obtained 10 to 11 days after the first yellow fever vaccination. The receptors were sampled from a man aged 18 to 30 who received the YFV17D yellow fever vaccine.

This sequence joins TRBV4-1 and TRBJ1-5, with unresolved D. Germline V gene lookup returns CDR1 MGHRA and CDR2 YSYEKL. This CDR3 comprises 17 residues. Trimming pared 1 base from V and 0 bases from J, leaving 13 bases between. The CDR3 reads CASSQVAGVNSNQPQHF. The CDR3 region has the DNA TGCGCCAGCAGCCAAGTGGCAGGAGTAAATAGCAATCAGCCCCAGCATTTT.

This clonotype has a count of ten or more. The CDR3 nucleotides are TGCGCCAGCAGCCAAGAATACAGAAACAATGAGCAGTTCTTC. This translates into CASSQEYRNNEQFF. This chain connects TRBV4-1 to TRBJ2-1; D is uncertain. V was cut by 0 bases and J by 5 bases, with 8 bases left in between. This CDR3 spans 14 amino acids. Germline loops: CDR1 MGHRA, CDR2 YSYEKL.

The chain recombines TRBV4-2 with TRBJ2-7; D might be TRBD1 or TRBD2, each matching 5 bases. This CDR3 region has 17 residues. V was shortened by 0 bases and J by 5 bases, with 20 bases between the two germline ends. In germline, CDR1 is LGHNA, CDR2 YNFKEQ. CDR3 DNA: TGTGCCAGCAGCCAAGATAGCGCTGGGACCGGGGTTAACGAGCAGTACTTC. Translating gives CASSQDSAGTGVNEQYF.

This clonotype came up a few times. The chain joins TRBV6-1 to TRBJ2-7, with 10 bases matching TRBD2. This CDR3 region has 15 residues. Germline loops: CDR1 MNHNS, CDR2 SASEGT. The ends lost 2 bases at V and 4 bases at J; junction bases unmatched: 5. The CDR3 DNA reads as TGTGCCAGCAGTGAAACTTTAGCGGGAGGATACGAGCAGTACTTC. This gives the protein CASSETLAGGYEQYF.

The chain joins TRBV10-2 to TRBJ1-2; no reliable D call. This CDR3 has 14 amino acids. V was clipped by 9 bases and J by 4 bases, with 18 bases between them. Germline values: CDR1 WSHSY, CDR2 SAAADI. CDR3 DNA: TGCGCCAGTACTTCCTCAACCGCTTTCTATGGCTACACCTTC. It codes for CASTSSTAFYGYTF.

In its sample, this clonotype was seen a few times. J is TRBJ2-5 and V is TRBV7-9; D remains unclear. The CDR3 extends over 14 amino acids. V was clipped by 1 base and J by 5 bases, with 11 bases between them. The germline V gene has CDR1 SEHNR and CDR2 FQNEAQ (reference sequence). The CDR3 loop reads CASSLGARSETQYF. The CDR3 DNA reads TGTGCCAGCAGCTTAGGAGCGCGGAGCGAGACCCAGTACTTC.

This clonotype was counted many times. The J gene is TRBJ2-1, the V gene TRBV5-4; D is undetermined. V lost 4 bases to trimming and J lost 0 bases, with 17 bases between them. CDR1 and CDR2 from the germline V gene are SGHNT and YYREEE (reference sequence). The length of the CDR3 is 17 residues. CDR3 protein: CASSPRQLQSSYNEQFF. Here the CDR3 DNA reads TGTGCCAGCAGCCCACGCCAGCTCCAATCCTCCTACAATGAGCAGTTCTTC.

The table lists this clonotype with many counts. The J gene is TRBJ1-4, the V gene TRBV12-3 or TRBV12-4; D may be TRBD1 (6 bases). V lost 5 bases to trimming and J lost 1 base, with 8 bases between them. The CDR3 extends over 14 amino acids. The CDR3 nucleotides read TGTGCCAGCAGTCCGGACAGAACTAATGAAAAACTGTTTTTT. Its translation: CASSPDRTNEKLFF.

This clonotype was observed a few times. The chain combines TRBV10-3 with TRBJ2-7, with 9 bases lining up with TRBD1. Germline assignment: CDR1 ENHRY and CDR2 SYGVKD. The V and J ends lost 2 bases and 5 bases, in that order; junction bases with no gene match: 4. The CDR3 covers 14 residues. In DNA form, the CDR3 reads TGTGCCATCAGTGAGGGACAGGGGTCCCACGAGCAGTACGTC. It yields the protein CAISEGQGSHEQYV.

This clonotype was detected ten times or more. CDR3 DNA: TGCGCCAGCAGCCAAGCAGGAAAGGGGTTGCTGAACACTGAAGCTTTCTTT. Protein sequence: CASSQAGKGLLNTEAFF. The chain combines TRBV4-1 with TRBJ1-1, with a tentative D call TRBD1 (5 bases). V lost 1 base and J lost 0, with 15 bases in between. The V gene's germline CDR1 is MGHRA and CDR2 YSYEKL. This CDR3 has 17 amino acids.

This clonotype was counted at least ten times. This chain uses TRBV5-1 with TRBJ2-1; tentative D call: TRBD1 (5 bases). The germline CDR1 and CDR2 sequences are SGHRS and YFSETQ. The CDR3 length is 13 residues. Trimming pared 5 bases from V and 8 bases from J, leaving 14 bases between. The CDR3 DNA follows: TGCGCCAGCAGTGGTGGGGCGAGCCATGAGCAGTTCTTC. Translating gives CASSGGASHEQFF.

This clonotype was detected many times. V usage is TRBV5-1 and J usage is TRBJ1-2; tentatively, D is TRBD1 (5 bases). Germline V CDR1 and CDR2: SGHRS, YFSETQ. The CDR3 is 14 amino acids. V was trimmed by 4 bases and J by 0 bases, leaving 10 bases between them. CDR3 sequence (DNA): TGCGCCAGCAGCAGGGACGGACCTAACTATGGCTACACCTTC. Translation: CASSRDGPNYGYTF.

This clonotype came up many times. The V call is TRBV25-1, the J call TRBJ1-1, with 7 bases fitting TRBD1. Germline CDR1 is MGHDK and CDR2 is SYGVNS. V dropped 4 bases and J dropped 6; count of bases not matched to a gene: 8. This CDR3 has 14 residues. CDR3 amino acids: CASSGFDRAAEAFF. The DNA for the CDR3 is TGTGCCAGCAGTGGCTTCGACAGGGCCGCTGAAGCTTTCTTT.

This clonotype was found a few times. The V call is TRBV19, the J call TRBJ1-6; no firm D call. The CDR3 spans 16 residues. The germline gives CDR1 LNHDA, CDR2 SQIVND (reference sequence). V was pared by 1 base and J by 0 bases, with 7 bases between. CDR3 coding DNA: TGTGCCAGTAGTATAGTTGGCAGCTCCTATAATTCACCCCTCCACTTT. This encodes CASSIVGSSYNSPLHF. Full variable domain (remainder filled in from reference TRBV19 and TRBJ1-6): DGGITQSPKYLFRKEGQNVTLSCEQNLNHDAMYWYRQDPGQGLRLIYYSQIVNDFQKGDIAEGYSVSREKKESFPLTVTSAQKNPTAFYLCASSIVGSSYNSPLHFGNGTRLTVT.

This clonotype has at least ten counts. The CDR3 loop is CASSLRGISSYEQYF. In nucleotides, the CDR3 is TGTGCCAGCAGTTTAAGGGGGATAAGCTCCTACGAGCAGTACTTC. This chain uses TRBV13 with TRBJ2-7; D might be TRBD1 (6 bases). Trimming stripped 6 bases from V and 0 bases from J, with 15 bases between. CDR1 and CDR2 (germline): PRHDT, FYEKMQ (reference sequence). The CDR3 contains 15 residues.

The chain recombines TRBV6-1 with TRBJ2-1; D possibly corresponds to TRBD1 (6 bases). V was trimmed by 7 bases and J by 2 bases, leaving 15 bases between them. Germline assignment: CDR1 MNHNS and CDR2 SASEGT. CDR3 length equals 15 residues. In DNA form, the CDR3 reads TGTGCCAGCACCTCTCAGGGGTACCCCTACAATGAGCAGTTCTTC. Protein sequence: CASTSQGYPYNEQFF.

This clonotype was counted ten times or more. The chain couples TRBV7-9 to TRBJ1-5, with D maybe TRBD1 (5 bases). The germline gives CDR1 SEHNR, CDR2 FQNEAQ (reference sequence). Trimming took 5 bases from V and 6 from J, leaving 14 bases between them. The CDR3 length is 14 residues. The DNA of the CDR3 is TGTGCCAGCAGCCCCCACCTCGGGGGTCAGCCCCAGCATTTT. This codes for CASSPHLGGQPQHF.

This clonotype has ten or more counts. The V call is TRBV6-1, the J call TRBJ2-2; D is ambiguous. CDR3 length equals 12 residues. Germline assignment: CDR1 MNHNS and CDR2 SASEGT. Trimming left V 1 base short and J 7 bases short, with 4 bases between. The chain's CDR3 is CASSEVSGELFF. The DNA of the CDR3 is TGTGCCAGCAGTGAAGTCAGCGGGGAGCTGTTTTTT.